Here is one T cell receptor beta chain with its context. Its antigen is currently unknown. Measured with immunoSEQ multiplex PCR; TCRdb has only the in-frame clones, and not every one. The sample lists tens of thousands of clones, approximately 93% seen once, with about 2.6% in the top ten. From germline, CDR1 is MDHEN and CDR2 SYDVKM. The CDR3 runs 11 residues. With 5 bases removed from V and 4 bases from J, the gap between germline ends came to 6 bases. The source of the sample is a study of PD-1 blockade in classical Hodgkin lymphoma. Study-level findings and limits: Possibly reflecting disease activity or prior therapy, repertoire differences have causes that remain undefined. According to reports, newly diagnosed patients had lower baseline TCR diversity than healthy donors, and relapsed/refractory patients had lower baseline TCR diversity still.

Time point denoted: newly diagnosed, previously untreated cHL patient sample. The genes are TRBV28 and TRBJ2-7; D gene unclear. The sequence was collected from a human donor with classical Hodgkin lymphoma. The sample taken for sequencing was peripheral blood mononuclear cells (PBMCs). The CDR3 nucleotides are TGTGCCAGCAGTACCACATACGAGCAGTACTTC. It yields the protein CASSTTYEQYF.